This TCR beta chain was recorded in a study of blood T cell repertoires in COVID-19. At the level of the study: Material from acute and convalescent COVID-19 was sourced from the United States, Italy and Spain. The cDNA or gDNA used as material had been derived from T cells, B-cell-depleted T cells, or PBMCs.

V shed 0 bases and J shed 8 bases, with 11 bases lying between them. This CDR3 spans 15 amino acids. Per the germline V gene, CDR1 is SGHTA and CDR2 is FQGTGA. Original handling: Counts of nucleated cells, estimated from reference gene primer amplification, were obtained. Clones were read by immunoSEQ multiplex PCR, and TCRdb kept only the in-frame ones, dropping some. V and J calls and clone size are given by that table; D and trimming were obtained from the DNA. Altogether approximately 50,000 clones are present, about three quarters being singletons, with the ten largest covering roughly 45%. This receptor was taken from a man in his 70s with active or convalescent COVID-19. The chain carries TRBV7-3 and TRBJ1-6, with D possibly TRBD1 on 5 matching bases. Sequences were obtained from peripheral blood. CDR3 residues: CASSLTGAADSPLHF. CDR3 bases: TGTGCCAGCAGCTTAACAGGGGCCGCGGATTCACCCCTCCACTTT. The whole variable domain, remainder taken from reference TRBV7-3 and TRBJ1-6, is GAGVSQTPSNKVTEKGKYVELRCDPISGHTALYWYRQSLGQGPEFLIYFQGTGAADDSGLPNDRFFAVRPEGSVSTLKIQRTERGDSAVYLCASSLTGAADSPLHFGNGTRLTVT.